Below, 23 T cell receptor beta chains from the same sample are listed, as sequenced in a study of OX40 agonist ivuxolimab in advanced cancers. Libraries were prepared by immunoSEQ multiplex PCR; TCRdb keeps only in-frame clonotypes and omits some of them. The sample contains 90,000 or so clones, about 88% of which appear only once. The sequences come from CD4+ or CD8+ T cells sorted from blood, collected in a trial of the OX40 agonist ivuxolimab. The receptors derive from an adult with an advanced solid tumor such as melanoma, head and neck, liver or kidney cancer.

The V gene is TRBV5-1, the J gene TRBJ1-2; D is perhaps TRBD1 (5 bases). The V end lost 0 bases, the J end lost 2 bases, and 11 bases lay between the germline ends. The CDR3 sequence is 15 residues long. Germline CDR1 SGHRS, CDR2 YFSETQ. DNA for the CDR3: TGCGCCAGCAGCTTGGCCGGGACGGAGAACTATGGCTACACCTTC. Its protein product is CASSLAGTENYGYTF.

This sequence joins TRBV29-1 and TRBJ1-5; 8 bases map to TRBD1. Germline-derived CDR1 and CDR2 are SQVTM and ANQGSEA. With V trimmed by 6 bases and J by 3 bases, 4 bases remained unmatched. This CDR3 comprises 13 residues. CDR3 sequence: CSVRTGNNQPQHF. CDR3 nucleotides: TGCAGCGTAAGGACAGGGAACAATCAGCCCCAGCATTTT.

The V and J genes are TRBV6-1 and TRBJ1-1; D might be TRBD1 (6 bases). This CDR3 is 15 amino acids long. The V end lost 4 bases, the J end lost 3 bases, and 15 bases lay between the germline ends. Per germline, CDR1 MNHNS and CDR2 SASEGT. The CDR3 DNA follows: TGTGCCAGCAGTGCCCACAGGGTTGTAGACACTGAAGCTTTCTTT. Translation gives CASSAHRVVDTEAFF.

This chain connects TRBV15 to TRBJ2-2; 8 positions match TRBD1. The length of the CDR3 is 13 residues. Germline V gene data show CDR1 as LNHNV and CDR2 as YYDKDF (reference sequence). With V trimmed by 8 bases and J by 5 bases, 4 bases remained unmatched. The CDR3 loop is CATGQGRTGELFF. The CDR3 DNA follows: TGTGCCACCGGACAGGGTAGAACCGGGGAGCTGTTTTTT.

The V call is TRBV5-1, the J call TRBJ2-1; D uncertain. Germline V lookup: CDR1 SGHRS, CDR2 YFSETQ. V lost 3 bases, J lost 9 bases, and 10 bases lay in between. This CDR3 contains 12 residues. CDR3 DNA: TGCGCCAGCAGCTCCTTAACCACTGAGCAGTTCTTC. It encodes CASSSLTTEQFF.

The chain recombines TRBV5-8 with TRBJ1-2; D is ambiguous. The CDR3 sequence is 12 residues long. The V end lost 0 bases, the J end lost 2 bases, and 2 bases lay between the germline ends. Germline CDR1 SGHTS, CDR2 YDEGEE. CDR3 nucleotide sequence: TGTGCCAGCAGCTTGGGCAACTATGGCTACACCTTC. It encodes CASSLGNYGYTF.

The chain joins TRBV10-3 to TRBJ2-3, with TRBD2 matching 7 bases. Germline CDR1 ENHRY, CDR2 SYGVKD. The CDR3 sequence is 14 residues long. V lost 8 bases, J lost 6 bases, and 11 bases stayed unmatched. The CDR3 reads CAILAAGVGDTQYF. The CDR3 DNA reads TGTGCCATCTTAGCTGCGGGAGTGGGTGATACGCAGTATTTT.

This sequence joins TRBV15 and TRBJ1-1, with TRBD1 as a possible D gene (6 bases). The CDR3 is 13 amino acids. The germline V gene has CDR1 LNHNV and CDR2 YYDKDF (reference sequence). Trimming removed 1 base at V and 4 bases at J, with 7 bases between. The CDR3 bases are TGTGCCACCAGCAGAGCGGACAGCACTGAAGCTTTCTTT. Translated, it gives CATSRADSTEAFF.

This chain connects TRBV18 to TRBJ2-5, with TRBD2 matching over 7 bases. Trimming cost V 1 base and J 6 bases; bases outside gene matches: 8. Per the germline V gene, CDR1 is KGHSH and CDR2 is LQKENI. This CDR3 comprises 15 residues. The CDR3 coding sequence is TGTGCCAGCTCACCACGGGCTGGGAGGGAAAAGACCCAGTACTTC. As protein: CASSPRAGREKTQYF.

The J gene is TRBJ1-5, the V gene TRBV2; D not resolved. With 8 bases removed from V and 5 bases from J, the gap between germline ends came to 13 bases. Germline V gene data show CDR1 as SNHLY and CDR2 as FYNNEI. This CDR3 spans 13 amino acids. Written as DNA, the CDR3 is TGTGCCAGCGGCCGACTGTGGGATCAGCCCCAGCATTTT. Its protein product is CASGRLWDQPQHF.

The rearrangement uses TRBV25-1 and TRBJ2-6; D ambiguous. CDR1 MGHDK and CDR2 SYGVNS come from the germline V gene. CDR3 length equals 13 residues. V was pared by 7 bases and J by 1 base, with 5 bases between. CDR3 sequence (DNA): TGTGCCAGCACTAAATCTGGGGCCAACGTCCTGACTTTC. Its protein product is CASTKSGANVLTF.

The rearrangement uses TRBV30 and TRBJ1-3; possibly TRBD1 for D (6 bases). The germline V and J ends were trimmed by 0 bases and 8 bases, with 14 bases remaining between them. Per germline, CDR1 GTSNPN and CDR2 SVGIG (reference sequence). This CDR3 region has 14 residues. CDR3 sequence reads: CAWSVGGLEDTIYF. The CDR3 DNA reads TGTGCCTGGAGTGTAGGGGGGCTTGAGGACACCATATATTTT.

This clone turned up a few times. The CDR3 protein is CASSLKGGGNGYTF. The DNA for the CDR3 is TGCGCCAGCAGCTTGAAGGGTGGAGGTAATGGCTACACCTTC. V is TRBV5-1 and J is TRBJ1-2; D unresolved. The CDR3 runs 14 residues. Trimming took 1 base from V and 6 from J, leaving 13 bases between them. The germline gives CDR1 SGHRS, CDR2 YFSETQ.

This chain links TRBV4-2 with TRBJ2-7, with TRBD1 matching over 10 bases. The germline gives CDR1 LGHNA, CDR2 YNFKEQ. The V segment lost 3 bases and the J segment 5 bases; nucleotides outside the gene matches: 7. This CDR3 is 15 amino acids long. CDR3 coding DNA: TGTGCCAGCAGCCACGGGACAGGGGTTGTACACGAGCAGTACTTC. Its protein is CASSHGTGVVHEQYF.

The rearrangement joins TRBV27 to TRBJ2-5; TRBD1 might be the D (5 bases). The V end was cut by 10 bases, the J end by 3 bases, with 15 bases between. The CDR3 extends over 13 amino acids. Looked up from germline, CDR1 is MNHEY and CDR2 is SMNVEV (reference sequence). The CDR3: CAKVMTREETQYF. In nucleotides, the CDR3 is TGTGCCAAGGTGATGACCAGGGAAGAGACCCAGTACTTC.

The CDR3 nucleotides read TGTGCCAGCAGCCAACAGGGACTCTACGAGCAGTACTTC. Protein sequence: CASSQQGLYEQYF. The chain employs TRBV5-4 and TRBJ2-5; D assignment may be TRBD1 or TRBD2 (6 bases each). The DNA end favors TRBJ2-7, so the J call may be wrong. The CDR3 extends over 13 amino acids. CDR1 is SGHNT, CDR2 YYREEE, per germline (reference sequence).

V gene TRBV5-8 combines with J gene TRBJ1-1, with 7 positions matching TRBD1. The J segment lost 0 bases and the V segment lost 4 bases, leaving 3 bases of the junction unmatched. Germline lookup yields CDR1 SGHTS and CDR2 YDEGEE. The CDR3 spans 14 residues. This CDR3 is CASSAGGVNTEAFF. CDR3 sequence (DNA): TGTGCCAGCAGCGCAGGGGGTGTGAACACTGAAGCTTTCTTT.

J is TRBJ2-3 and V is TRBV19; D possibly uses TRBD1 or TRBD2 (5 bases each). The CDR3 spans 13 residues. Germline V gives CDR1 LNHDA, CDR2 SQIVND (reference sequence). V was cut by 3 bases and J by 6 bases, with 10 bases left in between. The CDR3 DNA is TGTGCCAGTAGTATGGGCTGGGGGGATACGCAGTATTTT. Protein product: CASSMGWGDTQYF.

This rearrangement joins TRBV7-2 to TRBJ2-3, with a weak D call TRBD2 (5 bases). Trimming took off 5 bases at V and 3 bases at J, with 18 bases between the two ends. Germline V gives CDR1 SGHTA, CDR2 FQGNSA. The CDR3 contains 16 residues. The CDR3 nucleotides are TGTGCCAGCAGCGTGGTAGAGCGGCTGGGAACAGATACGCAGTATTTT. Translated: CASSVVERLGTDTQYF.

The rearrangement joins TRBV28 to TRBJ1-5; D gene uncertain. Germline V gives CDR1 MDHEN, CDR2 SYDVKM. Trimming pared 1 base from V and 4 bases from J, leaving 11 bases between. There are 15 residues in the CDR3. The CDR3 is CASSLLMDRNQPQHF. DNA for the CDR3: TGTGCCAGCAGTTTATTAATGGACCGGAATCAGCCCCAGCATTTT.

The chain joins TRBV6-6 to TRBJ1-1; D gene uncertain. The germline CDR1 and CDR2 sequences are MNHNY and SVGAGI (reference sequence). With 0 bases removed from V and 1 base from J, the gap between germline ends came to 6 bases. This CDR3 comprises 14 residues. In nucleotides, the CDR3 is TGTGCCAGCAGTTACTCTGGCAGGAACACTGAAGCTTTCTTT. This encodes CASSYSGRNTEAFF.

This chain connects TRBV28 to TRBJ1-2; D is unclear. Germline lookup yields CDR1 MDHEN and CDR2 SYDVKM. Trimming cost V 5 bases and J 8 bases, with 15 bases left between them. CDR3 size: 13 residues. The CDR3 bases are TGTGCCAGCAGTCCAGGTGACCCTAGGGGCTACACCTTC. Translating gives CASSPGDPRGYTF.

The table lists this clone with a count of one. The chain uses TRBV6-6 and TRBJ2-1; D is possibly TRBD1 or TRBD2 (6 bases each). The germline V gene has CDR1 MNHNY and CDR2 SVGAGI (reference sequence). Trimming removed 0 bases from V and 4 bases from J, with 13 bases in between. This CDR3 region has 16 residues. CDR3 coding DNA: TGTGCCAGCAGTTACTCGAAGGGGGGTCCATACAATGAGCAGTTCTTC. Encoded protein: CASSYSKGGPYNEQFF.